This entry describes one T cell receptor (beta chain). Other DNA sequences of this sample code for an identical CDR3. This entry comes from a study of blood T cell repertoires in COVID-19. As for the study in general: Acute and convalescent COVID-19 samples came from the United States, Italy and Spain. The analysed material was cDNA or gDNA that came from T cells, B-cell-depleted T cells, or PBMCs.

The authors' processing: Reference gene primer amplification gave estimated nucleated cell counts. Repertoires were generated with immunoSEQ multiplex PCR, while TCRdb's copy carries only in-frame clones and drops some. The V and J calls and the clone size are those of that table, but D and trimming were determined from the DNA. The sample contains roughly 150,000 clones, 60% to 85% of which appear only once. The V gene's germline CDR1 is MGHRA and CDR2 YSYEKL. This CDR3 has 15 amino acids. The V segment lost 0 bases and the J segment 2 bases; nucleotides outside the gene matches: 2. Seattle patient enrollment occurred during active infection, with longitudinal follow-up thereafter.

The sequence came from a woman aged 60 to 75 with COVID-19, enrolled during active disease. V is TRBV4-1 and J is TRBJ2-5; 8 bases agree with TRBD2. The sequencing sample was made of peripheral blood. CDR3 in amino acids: CASSQDRGGQETQYF. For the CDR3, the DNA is TGCGCCAGCAGCCAAGATCGGGGGGGTCAAGAGACCCAGTACTTC.